One sample yielded the 12 T cell receptor beta chains listed below, sequenced in a study of T cell responses to AZD1222 COVID-19 vaccine. Assay: immunoSEQ multiplex PCR; the TCRdb copy retains only in-frame clones and omits some. Of 170,000 or so clones detected, about nine tenths appear once; the ten largest clones hold roughly 3.1%. The specimen comprised peripheral blood, sampled on day 0 of AZD1222 vaccination. The receptors were sampled from an adult in good health.

This chain joins TRBV10-3 and TRBJ2-1; 7 positions match TRBD2. Germline-derived CDR1 and CDR2 are ENHRY and SYGVKD. V dropped 10 bases and J dropped 4; count of bases not matched to a gene: 4. The CDR3 contains 12 residues. DNA of the CDR3: TGTGCCACGGGAGGCAGTTACAATGAGCAGTTCTTC. It encodes CATGGSYNEQFF.

The chain has TRBV5-1 and TRBJ2-5, with TRBD1 matching 8 bases. Trimming removed 2 bases from V and 1 base from J; junction bases left unmatched: 7. CDR1 is SGHRS, CDR2 YFSETQ, per germline. The CDR3 length is 16 residues. DNA for the CDR3: TGCGCCAGCAGCTTTTTTCCAGGGGGCCCCCAAGAGACCCAGTACTTC. It specifies CASSFFPGGPQETQYF.

The chain is built from TRBV11-3 and TRBJ2-1; D remains unclear. CDR1 and CDR2 (germline): SGHNT, YENEEA. The V end was cut by 1 base, the J end by 0 bases, with 7 bases between. There are 15 residues in the CDR3. The CDR3 is CASSLVVSSYNEQFF. CDR3 coding DNA: TGTGCCAGCAGCTTAGTTGTATCCTCCTACAATGAGCAGTTCTTC.

Only a few counts were recorded for this clone. The V gene is TRBV6-1, the J gene TRBJ1-2, with TRBD1 as a possible D gene (5 bases). The CDR3 loop spans 13 amino acids. CDR1 and CDR2 from the germline V gene are MNHNS and SASEGT. V lost 3 bases to trimming and J lost 5 bases, with 10 bases between them. The CDR3 sequence: CASSDRGKYGYTF. The DNA for the CDR3 is TGTGCCAGCAGTGATCGGGGGAAGTATGGCTACACCTTC.

The genes are TRBV6-5 and TRBJ1-6, with TRBD1 as a possible D gene (5 bases). CDR3 length equals 15 residues. V was pared by 0 bases and J by 10 bases, with 13 bases between. Germline V CDR1 and CDR2: MNHEY, SVGAGI. CDR3 protein: CASSYSGLPGSPLHF. The CDR3 nucleotides are TGTGCCAGCAGTTACTCGGGACTCCCGGGGTCACCCCTCCACTTT.

The genes are TRBV10-1 and TRBJ1-1; D remains unclear. The V end was cut by 6 bases, the J end by 6 bases, with 20 bases between. Germline loops: CDR1 WNHNN, CDR2 SYGVQD (reference sequence). The CDR3 covers 15 residues. The CDR3: CASSAGEATVPEAFF. DNA of the CDR3: TGCGCCAGCAGCGCTGGGGAGGCGACGGTCCCTGAAGCTTTCTTT.

The J gene is TRBJ1-2, the V gene TRBV7-9, with D possibly TRBD1 on 6 matching bases. The CDR3 runs 14 residues. Per the germline V gene, CDR1 is SEHNR and CDR2 is FQNEAQ (reference sequence). The germline V and J ends were trimmed by 2 bases and 5 bases, with 12 bases remaining between them. CDR3 DNA: TGTGCCAGCAGCTTATCGTCAGGGGCTTATGGCTACACCTTC. Translating it yields CASSLSSGAYGYTF.

The rearrangement links TRBV6-5 to TRBJ1-2; D possibly corresponds to TRBD1 (5 bases). The CDR3 totals 14 residues. Germline lookup yields CDR1 MNHEY and CDR2 SVGAGI. V lost 7 bases and J lost 1, with 13 bases in between. CDR3 DNA: TGTGCCAGCACAGACAGATTCCTTAACTATGGCTACACCTTC. Translated, it gives CASTDRFLNYGYTF.

The rearrangement joins TRBV5-4 to TRBJ1-2; no clear D. V lost 4 bases and J 0 bases, leaving 7 bases between the germline ends. Germline CDR1 is SGHNT and CDR2 is YYREEE (reference sequence). The length of the CDR3 is 13 residues. The CDR3 loop is CASSTLANYGYTF. CDR3 coding DNA: TGTGCCAGCAGCACGTTAGCTAACTATGGCTACACCTTC.

CDR3 protein: CASSLSGGTDTQYF. Written as DNA, the CDR3 is TGCGCCAGCAGCTTGTCAGGGGGCACAGATACGCAGTATTTT. V and J are TRBV5-1 and TRBJ2-3; possibly TRBD1 for D (6 bases). Trimming removed 1 base at V and 1 base at J, with 7 bases between. The CDR3 covers 14 residues. Germline V gene lookup returns CDR1 SGHRS and CDR2 YFSETQ.

As to this clone: This specimen includes other DNA sequences encoding the same CDR3. The chain uses TRBV18 and TRBJ1-1; D is unclear. V lost 1 base, J lost 1 base, and 4 bases lay in between. The CDR3 spans 13 residues. From germline, CDR1 is KGHSH and CDR2 LQKENI. Here the CDR3 reads CASSPQGNTEAFF. The DNA of the CDR3 is TGTGCCAGCTCACCACAGGGGAACACTGAAGCTTTCTTT. Based on the CDR3 plus reference TRBV18 and TRBJ1-1, the full variable domain is NAGVMQNPRHLVRRRGQEARLRCSPMKGHSHVYWYRQLPEEGLKFMVYLQKENIIDESGMPKERFSAEFPKEGPSILRIQQVVRGDSAAYFCASSPQGNTEAFFGQGTRLTVV.

This sequence joins TRBV12-3 or TRBV12-4 and TRBJ1-1; D gene ambiguous. The CDR3 runs to 13 residues. The V and J ends lost 5 bases and 8 bases respectively, with 15 bases between them. For the CDR3, the DNA is TGTGCCAGCAGTCCGGACGTAAACCTAGAAGCTTTCTTT. Amino acids: CASSPDVNLEAFF.